Sequencing of this TCR beta chain was carried out in a study of blood T cell repertoires in COVID-19. Study as a whole: Recovery among Cohort 3 donors was established by two negative PCRs, clearance, or symptom resolution.

V shed 4 bases, J shed 6 bases, and the junction held 8 bases outside the gene matches. CDR1 is SGHDN, CDR2 FVKESK, per germline. CDR3 length: 14 amino acids. Sequenced by immunoSEQ multiplex PCR; TCRdb stores in-frame clones only, minus some. Among 250,000 to 300,000 clones listed, approximately 90% were seen once. The genes are TRBV14 and TRBJ1-2; 7 nucleotides agree with TRBD1. The sample consisted of PBMCs or T cells enriched from blood (not recorded which). The clonotype comes from a woman in her fifties or sixties in a cohort exposed to, infected with or recovered from COVID-19 (not recorded which). Written as DNA, the CDR3 is TGTGCCAGCAGCCCAAAGACAGGGAGGCATGGCTACACCTTC. It codes for CASSPKTGRHGYTF.